The present T cell receptor (beta chain) was sequenced within a study of CD8 T cells in ankylosing spondylitis. One entry per CDR3 protein results from TCRdb running MiXCR on the 5' RACE reads. The sample records 300,000 to 350,000 distinct CDR3 sequences, about 20% being singletons. This TCR came from a female donor with ankylosing spondylitis or in good health (not recorded which). Sequencing used blood, either unsorted or a sorted T cell fraction (not recorded which).

CDR3: CASSPDPLTGGEQYF. The DNA of the CDR3 is TGTGCCAGCAGCCCGGACCCGTTGACAGGGGGCGAGCAGTACTTC. V usage is TRBV6-2 or TRBV6-3 and J usage is TRBJ2-7, with 9 bases fitting TRBD1. Trimming took 6 bases from V and 6 from J; bases not matched to a gene: 12. The CDR3 spans 15 residues. Germline CDR1 is MNHEY and CDR2 is SVGEGT.